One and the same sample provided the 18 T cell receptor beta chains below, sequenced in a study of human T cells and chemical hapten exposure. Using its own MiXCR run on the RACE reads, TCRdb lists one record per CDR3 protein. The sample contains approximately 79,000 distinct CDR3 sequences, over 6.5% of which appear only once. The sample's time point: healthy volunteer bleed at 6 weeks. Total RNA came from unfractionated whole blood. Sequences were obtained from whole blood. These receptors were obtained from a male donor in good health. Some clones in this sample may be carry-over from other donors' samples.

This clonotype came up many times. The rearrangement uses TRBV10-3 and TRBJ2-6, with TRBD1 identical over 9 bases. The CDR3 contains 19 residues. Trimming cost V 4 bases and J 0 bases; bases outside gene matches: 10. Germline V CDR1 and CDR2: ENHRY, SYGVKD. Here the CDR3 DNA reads TGTGCCATCAGTGCTTCTTGGGACAGGGCAACCTCTGGGGCCAACGTCCTGACTTTC. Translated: CAISASWDRATSGANVLTF.

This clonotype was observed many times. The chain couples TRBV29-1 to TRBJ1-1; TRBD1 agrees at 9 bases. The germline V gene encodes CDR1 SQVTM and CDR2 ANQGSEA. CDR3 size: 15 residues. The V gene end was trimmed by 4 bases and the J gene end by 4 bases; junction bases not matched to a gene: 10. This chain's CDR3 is CSVVGGTGRPTEAFF. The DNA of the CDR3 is TGCAGCGTTGTGGGAGGGACAGGGAGGCCCACTGAAGCTTTCTTT.

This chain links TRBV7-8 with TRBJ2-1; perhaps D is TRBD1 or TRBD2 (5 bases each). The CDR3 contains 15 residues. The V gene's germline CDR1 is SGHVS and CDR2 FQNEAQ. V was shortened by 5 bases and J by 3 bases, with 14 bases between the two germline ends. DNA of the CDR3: TGTGCCAGCAGCCCCGGGACGAGGAACTACAATGAGCAGTTCTTC. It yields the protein CASSPGTRNYNEQFF.

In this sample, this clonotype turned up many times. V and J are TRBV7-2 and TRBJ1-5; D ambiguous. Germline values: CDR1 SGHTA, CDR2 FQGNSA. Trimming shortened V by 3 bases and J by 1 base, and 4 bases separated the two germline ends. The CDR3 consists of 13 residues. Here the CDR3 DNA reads TGTGCCAGCAGCTTTACAAGCAATCAGCCCCAGCATTTT. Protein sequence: CASSFTSNQPQHF.

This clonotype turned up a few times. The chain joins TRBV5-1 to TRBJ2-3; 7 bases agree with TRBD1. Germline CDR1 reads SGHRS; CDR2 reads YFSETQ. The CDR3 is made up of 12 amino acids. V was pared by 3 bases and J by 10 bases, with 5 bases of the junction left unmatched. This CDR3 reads CASSSQGSAQYF. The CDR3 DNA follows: TGCGCCAGCAGCTCACAGGGGAGTGCGCAGTATTTT.

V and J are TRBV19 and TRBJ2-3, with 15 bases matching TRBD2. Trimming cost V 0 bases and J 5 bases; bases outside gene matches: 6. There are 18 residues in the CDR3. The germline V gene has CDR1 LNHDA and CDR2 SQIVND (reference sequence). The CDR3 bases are TGTGCCAGTAGTATAGACCGGACTAGCGGGGGGGCAGTAGATACGCAGTATTTT. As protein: CASSIDRTSGGAVDTQYF.

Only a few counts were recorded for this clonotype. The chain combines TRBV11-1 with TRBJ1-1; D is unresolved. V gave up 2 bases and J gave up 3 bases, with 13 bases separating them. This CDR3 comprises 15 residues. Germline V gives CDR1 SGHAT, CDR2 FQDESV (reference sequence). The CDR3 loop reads CASSLPGTPYTEAFF. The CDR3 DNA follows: TGTGCCAGCAGCTTACCGGGCACCCCGTACACTGAAGCTTTCTTT.

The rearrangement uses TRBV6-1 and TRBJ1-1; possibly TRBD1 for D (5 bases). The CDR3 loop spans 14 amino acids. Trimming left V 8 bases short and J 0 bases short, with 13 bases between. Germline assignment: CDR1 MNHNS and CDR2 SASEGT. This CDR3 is CASLARGVNTEAFF. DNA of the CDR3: TGTGCCAGCCTGGCACGGGGCGTGAACACTGAAGCTTTCTTT.

The CDR3 nucleotides are TGTGCCAGCAGCGCTAATATGAACACCGGGGAGCTGTTTTTT. This translates into CASSANMNTGELFF. This chain joins TRBV14 and TRBJ2-2, with unresolved D. Germline V gene sequence: CDR1 SGHDN, CDR2 FVKESK. The CDR3 consists of 14 residues. V was pared by 5 bases and J by 1 base, with 8 bases between.

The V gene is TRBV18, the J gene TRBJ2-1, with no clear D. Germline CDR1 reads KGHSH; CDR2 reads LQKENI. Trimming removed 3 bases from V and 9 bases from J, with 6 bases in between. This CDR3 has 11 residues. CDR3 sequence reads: CASSPGIEQFF. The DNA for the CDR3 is TGTGCCAGCTCACCCGGCATTGAGCAGTTCTTC.

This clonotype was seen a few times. CDR3 coding DNA: TGTGCCACCAGCAGGAGGGAGGAGCCTGGCTACACCTTC. Protein: CATSRREEPGYTF. The chain links TRBV15 to TRBJ1-2; no clear D gene. The CDR3 length is 13 residues. V was cut by 3 bases and J by 7 bases, with 12 bases left in between. Germline lookup yields CDR1 LNHNV and CDR2 YYDKDF (reference sequence).

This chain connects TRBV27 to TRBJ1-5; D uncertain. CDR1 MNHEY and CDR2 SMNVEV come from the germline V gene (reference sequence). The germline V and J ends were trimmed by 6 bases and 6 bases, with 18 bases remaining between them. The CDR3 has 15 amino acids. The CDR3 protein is CASSPQVGETQPQHF. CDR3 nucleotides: TGTGCCAGCAGCCCCCAGGTCGGGGAGACTCAGCCCCAGCATTTT.

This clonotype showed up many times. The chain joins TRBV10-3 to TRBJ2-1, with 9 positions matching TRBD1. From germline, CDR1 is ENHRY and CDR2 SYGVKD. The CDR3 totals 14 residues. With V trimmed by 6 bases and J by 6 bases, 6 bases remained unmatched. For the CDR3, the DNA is TGTGCCATCAGAGGGGACAGGGATACCAATGAGCAGTTCTTC. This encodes CAIRGDRDTNEQFF.

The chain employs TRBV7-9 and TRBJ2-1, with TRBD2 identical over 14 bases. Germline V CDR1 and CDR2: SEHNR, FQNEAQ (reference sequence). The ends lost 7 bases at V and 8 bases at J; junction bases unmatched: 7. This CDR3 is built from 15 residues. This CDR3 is CASIVTSGRAYEQFF. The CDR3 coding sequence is TGTGCCAGCATCGTGACTAGCGGGAGGGCCTATGAGCAGTTCTTC.

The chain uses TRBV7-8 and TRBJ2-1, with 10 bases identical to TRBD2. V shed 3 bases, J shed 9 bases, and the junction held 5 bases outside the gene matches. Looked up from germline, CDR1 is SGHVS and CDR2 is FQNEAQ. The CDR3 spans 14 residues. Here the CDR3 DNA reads TGTGCCAGCAGCTTGGGGACTAGCGCGGCTGAGCAGTTCTTC. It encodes CASSLGTSAAEQFF.

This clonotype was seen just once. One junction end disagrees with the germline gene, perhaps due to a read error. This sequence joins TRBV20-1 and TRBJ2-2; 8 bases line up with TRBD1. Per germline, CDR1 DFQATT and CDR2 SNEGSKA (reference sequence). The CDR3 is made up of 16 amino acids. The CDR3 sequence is CSVRDWDRINTGELFF. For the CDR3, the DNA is TGCAGTGTTAGAGATTGGGACAGGATCAACACCGGGGAGCTGTTTTTT.

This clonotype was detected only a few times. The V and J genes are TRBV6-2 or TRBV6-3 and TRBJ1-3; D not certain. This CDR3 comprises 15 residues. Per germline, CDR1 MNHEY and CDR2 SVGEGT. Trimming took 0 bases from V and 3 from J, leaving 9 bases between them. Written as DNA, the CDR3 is TGTGCCAGCAGTTACTCGATGGGAGGTGGAAACACCATATATTTT. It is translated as CASSYSMGGGNTIYF.

The CDR3 nucleotides are TGCGCCAGCAGCTTGGCGGCAGCTGGAAACACCATATATTTT. Translating gives CASSLAAAGNTIYF. This chain links TRBV5-1 with TRBJ1-3, with D hard to call. The V gene's germline CDR1 is SGHRS and CDR2 YFSETQ. V lost 0 bases and J lost 2, with 6 bases in between. There are 14 residues in the CDR3. The full variable domain, rest sourced from reference TRBV5-1 and TRBJ1-3, is KAGVTQTPRYLIKTRGQQVTLSCSPISGHRSVSWYQQTPGQGLQFLFEYFSETQRNKGNFPGRFSGRQFSNSRSEMNVSTLELGDSALYLCASSLAAAGNTIYFGEGSWLTVV.